The sequence of this TCR beta chain was determined in a study of shared clonotypes between healthy human individuals. Germline-derived CDR1 and CDR2 are SGHAT and FQNNGV. Trimming left V 5 bases short and J 0 bases short, with 8 bases between. The CDR3 is 14 amino acids. CD4+ cells underwent separation, giving CD45RA+ naive and CD45RA-negative memory subsets. As regards this clone: Its target is unknown.

It was at deep level that the assay was run. Repertoires were generated with immunoSEQ multiplex PCR, while TCRdb's copy carries only in-frame clones and drops some. The sample records approximately 2.5 million clones, approximately 90% being singletons. Study findings and constraints: Clonotypes shared by all four sorted-subset donors had higher generation probabilities than non-shared clonotypes. Owing to a small donor count, the genetic and exposure-history diversity represented was limited.

The origin of this receptor is a man younger than 35 in good health. The chain employs TRBV11-2 and TRBJ1-3; D is unclear. Sequencing input: naive CD4+ T cells sorted from blood. Noted subset: CD45RA+ positively selected. The CDR3 region is CASSETVSGNTIYF. The CDR3 coding sequence is TGTGCCAGCAGCGAGACGGTCTCTGGAAACACCATATATTTT.